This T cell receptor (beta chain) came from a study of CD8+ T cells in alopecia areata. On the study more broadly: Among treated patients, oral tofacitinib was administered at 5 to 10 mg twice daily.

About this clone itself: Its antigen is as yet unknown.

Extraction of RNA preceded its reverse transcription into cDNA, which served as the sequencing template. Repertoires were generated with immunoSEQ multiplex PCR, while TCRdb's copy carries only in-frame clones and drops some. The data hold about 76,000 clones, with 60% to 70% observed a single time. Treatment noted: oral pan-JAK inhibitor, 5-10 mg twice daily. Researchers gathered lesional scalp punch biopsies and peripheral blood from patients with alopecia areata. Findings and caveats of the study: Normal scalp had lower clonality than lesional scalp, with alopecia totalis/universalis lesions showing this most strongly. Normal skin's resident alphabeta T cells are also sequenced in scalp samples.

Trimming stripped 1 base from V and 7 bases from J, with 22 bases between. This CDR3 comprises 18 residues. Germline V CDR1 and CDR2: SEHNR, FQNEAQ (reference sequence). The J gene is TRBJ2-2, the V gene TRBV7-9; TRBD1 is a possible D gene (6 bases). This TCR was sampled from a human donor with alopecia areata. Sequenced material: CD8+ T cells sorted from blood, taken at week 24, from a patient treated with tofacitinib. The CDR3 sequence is CASSLVAGYGTLGGELFF. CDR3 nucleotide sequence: TGTGCCAGCAGCTTAGTCGCAGGATACGGGACATTAGGCGGGGAGCTGTTTTTT.